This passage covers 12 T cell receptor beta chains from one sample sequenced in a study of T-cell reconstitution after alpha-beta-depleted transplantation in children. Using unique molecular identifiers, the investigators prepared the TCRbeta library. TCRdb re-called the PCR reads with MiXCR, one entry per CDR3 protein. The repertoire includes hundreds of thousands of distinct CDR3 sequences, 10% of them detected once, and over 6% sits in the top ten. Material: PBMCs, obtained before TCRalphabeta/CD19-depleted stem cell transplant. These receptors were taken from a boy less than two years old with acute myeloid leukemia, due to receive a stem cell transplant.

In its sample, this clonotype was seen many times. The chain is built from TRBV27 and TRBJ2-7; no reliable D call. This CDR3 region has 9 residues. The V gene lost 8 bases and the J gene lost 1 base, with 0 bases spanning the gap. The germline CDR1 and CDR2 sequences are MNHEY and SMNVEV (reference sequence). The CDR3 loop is CASSYEQYF. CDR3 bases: TGTGCCAGCTCCTACGAGCAGTACTTC.

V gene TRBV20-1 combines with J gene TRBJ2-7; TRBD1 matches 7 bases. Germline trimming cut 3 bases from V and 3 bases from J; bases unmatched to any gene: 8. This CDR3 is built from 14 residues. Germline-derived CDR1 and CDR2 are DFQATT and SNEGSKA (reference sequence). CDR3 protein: CSASTGTVGYEQYF. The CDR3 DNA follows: TGCAGTGCTAGTACCGGGACAGTGGGCTACGAGCAGTACTTC.

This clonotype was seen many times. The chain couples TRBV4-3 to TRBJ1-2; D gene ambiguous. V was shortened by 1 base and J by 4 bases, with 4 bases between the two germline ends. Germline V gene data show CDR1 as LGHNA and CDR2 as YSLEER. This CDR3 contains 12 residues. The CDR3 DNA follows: TGCGCCAGCAGCCAAGCCCCCTATGGCTACACCTTC. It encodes CASSQAPYGYTF.

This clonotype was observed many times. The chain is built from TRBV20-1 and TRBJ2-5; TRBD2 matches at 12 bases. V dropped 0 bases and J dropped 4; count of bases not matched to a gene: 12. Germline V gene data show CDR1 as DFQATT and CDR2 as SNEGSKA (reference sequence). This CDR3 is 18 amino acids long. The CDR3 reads CSARDIAETSGSRETQYF. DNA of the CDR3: TGCAGTGCTAGAGATATTGCGGAGACTAGCGGGAGTCGAGAGACCCAGTACTTC.

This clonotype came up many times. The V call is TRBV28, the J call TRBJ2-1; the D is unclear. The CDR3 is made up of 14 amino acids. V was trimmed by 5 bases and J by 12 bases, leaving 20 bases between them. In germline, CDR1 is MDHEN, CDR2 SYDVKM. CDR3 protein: CASSAPSLSWGQFF. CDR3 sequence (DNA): TGTGCCAGCAGTGCGCCCTCCCTCTCTTGGGGGCAGTTCTTC.

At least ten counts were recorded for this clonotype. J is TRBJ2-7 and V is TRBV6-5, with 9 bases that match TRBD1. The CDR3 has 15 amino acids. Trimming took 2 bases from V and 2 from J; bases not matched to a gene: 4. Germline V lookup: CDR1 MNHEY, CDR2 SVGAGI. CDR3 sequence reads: CASSYLGTGPYEQYF. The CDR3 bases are TGTGCCAGCAGTTACCTAGGGACAGGGCCCTACGAGCAGTACTTC.

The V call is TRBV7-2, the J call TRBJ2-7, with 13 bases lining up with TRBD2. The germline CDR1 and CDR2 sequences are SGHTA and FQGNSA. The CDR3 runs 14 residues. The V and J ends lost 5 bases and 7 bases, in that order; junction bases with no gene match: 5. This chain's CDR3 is CASSRTSGGREQYF. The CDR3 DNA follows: TGTGCCAGCAGCCGGACTAGCGGGGGTCGGGAGCAGTACTTC.

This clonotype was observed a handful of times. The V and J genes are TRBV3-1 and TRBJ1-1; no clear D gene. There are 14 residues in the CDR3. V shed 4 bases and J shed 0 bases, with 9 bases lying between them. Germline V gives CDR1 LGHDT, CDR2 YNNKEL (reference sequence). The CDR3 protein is CASSPRRVNTEAFF. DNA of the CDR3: TGTGCCAGCAGCCCACGGCGCGTGAACACTGAAGCTTTCTTT.

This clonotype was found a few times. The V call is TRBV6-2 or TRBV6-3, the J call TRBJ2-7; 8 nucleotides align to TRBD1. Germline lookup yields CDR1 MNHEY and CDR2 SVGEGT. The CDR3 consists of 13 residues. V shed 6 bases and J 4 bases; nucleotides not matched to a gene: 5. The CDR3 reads CASRQTGVYEQYF. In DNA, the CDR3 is TGTGCCAGCAGGCAGACAGGGGTGTACGAGCAGTACTTC.

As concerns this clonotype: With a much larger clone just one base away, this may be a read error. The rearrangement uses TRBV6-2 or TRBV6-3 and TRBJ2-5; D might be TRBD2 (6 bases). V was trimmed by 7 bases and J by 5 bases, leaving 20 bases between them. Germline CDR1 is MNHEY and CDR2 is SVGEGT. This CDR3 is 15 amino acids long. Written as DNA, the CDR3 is TGTGCCAGCACGGGTTTCCGGGGGAAGAGCGAGACCCAGTACTTC. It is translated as CASTGFRGKSETQYF.

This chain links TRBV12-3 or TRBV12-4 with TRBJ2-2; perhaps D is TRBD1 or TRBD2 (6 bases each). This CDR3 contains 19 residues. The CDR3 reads CTLSLESWRDNPHTGELFF. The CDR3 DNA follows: TGTACCCTCAGTTTAGAGTCCTGGCGGGACAACCCACACACCGGGGAGCTGTTTTTT.

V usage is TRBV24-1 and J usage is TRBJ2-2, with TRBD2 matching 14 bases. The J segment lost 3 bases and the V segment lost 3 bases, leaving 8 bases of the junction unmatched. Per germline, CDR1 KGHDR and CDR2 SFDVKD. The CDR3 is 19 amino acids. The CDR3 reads CATSDPTSGRAGDTGELFF. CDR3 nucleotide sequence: TGTGCCACCAGTGATCCGACTAGCGGGAGGGCCGGAGACACCGGGGAGCTGTTTTTT.